Detailed here is one T cell receptor beta chain. The CDR3 runs to 17 residues. The germline V gene encodes CDR1 SGDLS and CDR2 YYNGEE. V lost 0 bases and J lost 5, with 18 bases in between. These data are taken from a study of CD8 T cells in Susac syndrome. The RNA input was 0.5 to 1 ug, and it was reverse transcribed with random hexamers. TCRdb re-called the immunoSEQ multiplex PCR reads through MiXCR, storing one row per CDR3 protein. The profile covers about 150,000 distinct CDR3 sequences, with about 95% appearing a single time and approximately 0.17% taken by the ten largest. FACS enriched CD8+ TEMRA cells, while bulk CD8+ and CD4+ were negatively isolated.

The source of this sequence is a human donor with Susac syndrome. What was sequenced was CD4+ T cells from PBMCs. This chain connects TRBV9 to TRBJ2-1; a possible D gene is TRBD2 (6 bases). CDR3 amino acids: CASSVGLASRTDNEQFF. In DNA form, the CDR3 reads TGTGCCAGCAGCGTAGGGCTAGCGAGCCGAACAGACAATGAGCAGTTCTTC.